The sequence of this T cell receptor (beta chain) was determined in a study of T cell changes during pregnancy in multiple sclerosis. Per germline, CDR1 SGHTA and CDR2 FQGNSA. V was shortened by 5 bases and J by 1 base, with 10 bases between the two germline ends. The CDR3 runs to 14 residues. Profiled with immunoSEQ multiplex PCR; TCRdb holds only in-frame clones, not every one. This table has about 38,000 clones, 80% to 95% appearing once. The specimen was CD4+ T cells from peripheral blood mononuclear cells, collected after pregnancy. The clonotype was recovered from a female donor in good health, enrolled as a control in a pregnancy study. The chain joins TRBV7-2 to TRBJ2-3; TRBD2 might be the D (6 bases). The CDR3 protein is CASSLGLGTDTQYF. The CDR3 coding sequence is TGTGCCAGCAGCCTGGGACTGGGCACAGATACGCAGTATTTT.